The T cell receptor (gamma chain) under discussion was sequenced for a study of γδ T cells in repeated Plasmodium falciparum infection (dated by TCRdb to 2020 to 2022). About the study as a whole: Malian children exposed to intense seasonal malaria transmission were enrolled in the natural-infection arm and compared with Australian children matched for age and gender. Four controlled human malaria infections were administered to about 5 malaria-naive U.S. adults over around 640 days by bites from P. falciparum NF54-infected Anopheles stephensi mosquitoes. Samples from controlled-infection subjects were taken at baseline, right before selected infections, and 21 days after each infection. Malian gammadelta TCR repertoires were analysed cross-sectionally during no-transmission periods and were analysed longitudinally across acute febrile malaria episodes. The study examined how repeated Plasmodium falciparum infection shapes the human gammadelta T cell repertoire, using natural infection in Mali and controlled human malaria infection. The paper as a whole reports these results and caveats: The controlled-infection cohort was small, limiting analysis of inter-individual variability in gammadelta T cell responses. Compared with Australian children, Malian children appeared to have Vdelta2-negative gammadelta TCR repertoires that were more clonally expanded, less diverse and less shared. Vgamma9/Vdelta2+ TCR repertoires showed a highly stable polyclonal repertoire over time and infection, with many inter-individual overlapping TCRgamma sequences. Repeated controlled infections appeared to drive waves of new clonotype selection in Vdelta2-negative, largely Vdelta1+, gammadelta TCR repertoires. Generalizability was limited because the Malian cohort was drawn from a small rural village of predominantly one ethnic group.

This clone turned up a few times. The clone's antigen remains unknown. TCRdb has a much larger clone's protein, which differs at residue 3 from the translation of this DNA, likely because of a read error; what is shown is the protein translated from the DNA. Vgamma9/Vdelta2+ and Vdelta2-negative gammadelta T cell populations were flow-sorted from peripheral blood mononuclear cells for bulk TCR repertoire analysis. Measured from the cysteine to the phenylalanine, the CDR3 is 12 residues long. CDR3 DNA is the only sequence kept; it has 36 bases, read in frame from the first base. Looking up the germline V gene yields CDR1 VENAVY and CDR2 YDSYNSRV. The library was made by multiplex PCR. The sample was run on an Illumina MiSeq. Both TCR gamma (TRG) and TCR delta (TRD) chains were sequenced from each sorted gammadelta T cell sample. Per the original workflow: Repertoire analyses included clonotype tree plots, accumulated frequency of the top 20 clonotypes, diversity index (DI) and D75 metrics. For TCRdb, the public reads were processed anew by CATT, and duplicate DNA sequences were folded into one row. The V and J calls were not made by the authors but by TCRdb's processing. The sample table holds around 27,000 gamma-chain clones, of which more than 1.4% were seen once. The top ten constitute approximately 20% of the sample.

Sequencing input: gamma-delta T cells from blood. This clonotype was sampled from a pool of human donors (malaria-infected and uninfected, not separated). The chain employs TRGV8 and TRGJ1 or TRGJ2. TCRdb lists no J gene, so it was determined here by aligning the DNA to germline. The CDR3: CAAWGYYYKKLF. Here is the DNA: TGTGCCGCCTGGGGTTATTATTATAAGAAACTCTTT.